This T cell receptor (beta chain) was recovered during a study of CD8+ T cells in alopecia areata (dated by TCRdb to between 2018 and 2020). Describing the broader study: To study T cell clonal expansion in alopecia areata, the researchers applied high-throughput TCRbeta sequencing to both the C3H/HeJ mouse model and human patients. Scalp tissue and sorted CD4+ and CD8+ peripheral blood T cells from patchy and totalis/universalis alopecia areata patients and from healthy controls were covered by human TCRbeta sequencing. Scalp clonality was compared across normal scalp (n=4), patchy alopecia areata scalp (n=8), and alopecia totalis/universalis scalp (n=8). The RNA source kit depended on sample type: the PAXgene miRNA kit for fixed scalp, the miRNeasy kit for PBMCs, and the RNeasy kit for mouse skin. immunoSEQ multiplex PCR using 35 Vbeta forward primers and 13 Jbeta reverse primers was used to amplify TCRbeta CDR3 regions.

Library generation was performed with the immunoSEQ multiplex PCR assay. To provide template for TCR sequencing, every sample had RNA extracted and reverse transcribed into cDNA. SuperScript III was used to make first-strand cDNA, primed with a 2:1 mix of oligo-dT and random hexamers. Amplification bias was assessed with a synthetic immune receptor repertoire, and residual bias was removed computationally. On the authors' methods: Raw reads were preprocessed to remove errors, and CDR3 was defined by IMGT conventions from the conserved cysteine to phenylalanine. Clonality was computed as 1 minus the Shannon entropy, with the entropy normalized by log2 of the number of productive unique TCRs. Whether each scalp clone was CD4 or CD8 was inferred by checking scalp TCRbeta sequences against the CD4 and CD8 repertoires from sorted blood. In its TCRdb copy, this immuneACCESS table keeps in-frame sequences only and misses some clones. Where compared with another copy, unresolved V genes explain less than half of these, and the others have no known cause. The V and J calls and clone size come from that table; D and trimming were worked out from the DNA. The sample has over 150,000 clones on record, about 61% of them singletons. The ten most abundant clones make up nearly 5% of the sample.

PBMCs were separated by density centrifugation and stained for CD3, CD4 and CD8, after which CD4+ and CD8+ T cells were sorted on a FACSAria. Scalp biopsies and blood samples were obtained from unaffected controls. Results the study describes overall, beyond this receptor: TCR sequences shared between patients were less clear than in mice, possibly partly because of HLA diversity in the patient population. Scalp TCR repertoire analysis is complicated because resident alphabeta T cells in normal human skin are also sequenced, whereas mouse skin is dominated by gammadelta T cells. Lesional scalp, especially in alopecia totalis/universalis, showed higher clonality and more expanded CD8+ clones than normal scalp, suggesting antigenic drive.

Details on this clone: Its specific antigen is unknown. The input lacks base qualities; no much larger clone sits a single base away.

From the cysteine up to the phenylalanine, the CDR3 has a length of 12 residues. Only CDR3 DNA is held: 36 bases, read in frame from base 1. Reading the germline V gene gives CDR1 SGHAT and CDR2 FQNNGV. At the junction V is shortened by 0 bases and J by 7 bases, with 7 bases in between. Specimen: CD8+ T cells sorted from blood. This clonotype was obtained from a human donor in good health. The chain employs TRBV11-2 and TRBJ2-7, with no D gene named confidently. This receptor carries the CDR3 CASSLDMREQYF. In nucleotide form, the sequence is TGTGCCAGCAGCTTAGATATGAGGGAGCAGTACTTC.